This TCR beta chain was found in a study of CD8+CD57+ T cells in acquired aplastic anemia. Overall study: DNA recovered from sorted CD4+ and CD8+ cells had a mean of approximately 3.2 ug.

Points on this clonotype: Its antigen is currently unknown. At one end, the junction sequence differs from germline, possibly due to a read error.

It was patients with CD8+CD57+ cell expansion by flow cytometry who were chosen for sequencing. The CDR3 runs to 18 residues. CDR1 and CDR2 from the germline V gene are MGHRA and YSYEKL. Genomic DNA constituted the template upon which TCR beta VDJ and CDR3 profiling was performed. TCRdb re-called the reads through MiXCR, storing one row per CDR3 protein. Here the sample spans roughly 500,000 distinct CDR3 sequences, approximately 33% being singletons. Study-wide results and limits: Patients had twenty-nine CD8+ CDR3 sequences in common with controls (the shared set). Simpson's diversity of CD8+ cells was not significantly different in patients compared with controls.

This clonotype was sampled from a human donor with aplastic anemia. The chain carries TRBV4-1 and TRBJ2-1; 9 nucleotides line up with TRBD2. The sequenced material came from sorted CD4+, CD8+, or CD8+CD57+ T cells (not recorded which) from PBMCs. The CDR3 loop is CASSQEVSGGTYYDEQFF. In nucleotides, the CDR3 is TGCGCCAGCAGCCAAGAGGTTAGCGGGGGAACATACTACGATGAGCAGTTCTTC.